The 28 T cell receptor beta chains below all came from one sample that was sequenced in a study of shared clonotypes between healthy human individuals (dated by TCRdb to between 2020 and 2021). Library generation was performed with the immunoSEQ multiplex PCR assay. TCRdb's version of the immuneACCESS table is confined to in-frame rearrangements and falls short of the full clone set. An unresolved V gene accounts for under half of the shortfall where checked; the remainder is of unknown origin. The table for this sample lists some 120,000 clones; approximately 70% of them were counted only once. The leading ten clones occupy 24% of the sample. Sequences were obtained from memory CD8+ T cells sorted from blood. This specimen's cell subset or site label, per the study, means: CD45RO+ cells pooled with CCR7-negative TemRA cells. These receptors all come from a woman in her thirties in good health.

The rearrangement links TRBV29-1 to TRBJ1-3; D is undetermined. With 5 bases removed from V and 0 bases from J, the gap between germline ends came to 11 bases. The CDR3 runs to 14 residues. CDR1 is SQVTM, CDR2 ANQGSEA, per germline. The CDR3 nucleotides read TGCAGCGTTCCTAGCGGGAGCTCTGGAAACACCATATATTTT. Amino acid sequence: CSVPSGSSGNTIYF.

This clone came up many times. The gene calls are TRBV9 and TRBJ2-1; possible D gene TRBD1, 6 bases. The CDR3 is 15 residues long. From germline, CDR1 is SGDLS and CDR2 YYNGEE. The ends were cut back, 0 bases at V and 3 bases at J, with 10 bases in the middle. The CDR3 nucleotides read TGTGCCAGCAGCGTAGAAGGGGACAACTACAATGAGCAGTTCTTC. It specifies CASSVEGDNYNEQFF.

The chain combines TRBV10-1 with TRBJ2-7; possibly TRBD2 for D (6 bases). Germline CDR1 is WNHNN and CDR2 is SYGVQD (reference sequence). The CDR3 spans 12 residues. The V gene lost 5 bases and the J gene lost 7 bases, with 12 bases spanning the gap. DNA for the CDR3: TGCGCCAGCAGTTCCCTCGGGAGTGAGCAGTACTTC. It is translated as CASSSLGSEQYF.

The chain recombines TRBV7-2 with TRBJ2-1; 10 nucleotides match TRBD2. J lost 8 bases, V lost 5 bases, and 18 bases had no gene match. The CDR3 loop spans 18 amino acids. Germline CDR1 is SGHTA and CDR2 is FQGNSA. The DNA of the CDR3 is TGTGCCAGCAGCCCCTTTGAGCGGGAGGGAAATGGTTGGGATGAGCAGTTCTTC. It codes for CASSPFEREGNGWDEQFF.

This chain connects TRBV19 to TRBJ2-4; D may be TRBD1 or TRBD2 (6 bases each). This CDR3 comprises 18 residues. Germline V gene lookup returns CDR1 LNHDA and CDR2 SQIVND (reference sequence). The V and J ends lost 7 bases and 0 bases respectively, with 22 bases between them. CDR3 nucleotides: TGTGCCAGTACCATGGACGGGACGGGGGCCCTAGCCAAAAACATTCAGTACTTC. The encoded protein is CASTMDGTGALAKNIQYF.

J is TRBJ2-7 and V is TRBV7-8, with TRBD2 identical over 7 bases. Looked up from germline, CDR1 is SGHVS and CDR2 is FQNEAQ. Trimming at V came to 3 bases and at J to 3 bases, leaving 14 bases not matched to a gene. The CDR3 has 17 amino acids. The chain's CDR3 is CASSFDSGGSIRYEQYF. CDR3 in DNA: TGTGCCAGCAGCTTTGACAGCGGCGGGAGTATACGCTACGAGCAGTACTTC.

V usage is TRBV10-3 and J usage is TRBJ2-1, with TRBD2 identical over 9 bases. Germline-derived CDR1 and CDR2 are ENHRY and SYGVKD. CDR3 length equals 15 residues. V was clipped by 10 bases and J by 3 bases; unmatched bases: 10. The CDR3 protein is CATLAGLHGYNEQFF. The CDR3 DNA reads TGTGCCACCCTAGCGGGATTGCATGGCTACAATGAGCAGTTCTTC.

Worth noting for this clone: The likely explanation is a read error, given a far larger clone one base away. V and J are TRBV6-6 and TRBJ2-5; tentative D call: TRBD2 (5 bases). The V end lost 5 bases, the J end lost 5 bases, and 21 bases lay between the germline ends. Germline V gene sequence: CDR1 MNHNY, CDR2 SVGAGI (reference sequence). This CDR3 spans 16 amino acids. The CDR3 reads CASSQYSTGSGETQYF. DNA for the CDR3: TGTGCCAGCAGTCAATACTCAACTGGGAGTGGGGAGACCCAGTACTTC.

J is TRBJ2-5 and V is TRBV25-1; D may be TRBD2 (5 bases). The V gene's germline CDR1 is MGHDK and CDR2 SYGVNS. This CDR3 is built from 14 residues. The ends were cut back, 5 bases at V and 2 bases at J, with 12 bases in the middle. CDR3 nucleotides: TGTGCCAGCAGTTCTTTGGGAGAGCAAGAGACCCAGTACTTC. Amino acid sequence: CASSSLGEQETQYF. The variable domain in full, completed from reference TRBV25-1 and TRBJ2-5, reads EADIYQTPRYLVIGTGKKITLECSQTMGHDKMYWYQQDPGMELHLIHYSYGVNSTEKGDLSSESTVSRIRTEHFPLTLESARPSHTSQYLCASSSLGEQETQYFGPGTRLLVL.

For this clone: Other nucleotide sequences from this sample produce the same CDR3. The rearrangement uses TRBV6-5 and TRBJ2-5; weak D call: TRBD1 (6 bases). The germline gives CDR1 MNHEY, CDR2 SVGAGI. Trimming cost V 3 bases and J 5 bases, with 10 bases left between them. This CDR3 contains 13 residues. In nucleotides, the CDR3 is TGTGCCAGCAGTTATTTGGGGGCGGAGACCCAGTACTTC. Its protein product is CASSYLGAETQYF.

The CDR3 sequence: CASSSRTSGRAVGEQFF. As DNA, the CDR3 is TGTGCCAGCAGCTCCCGGACTAGCGGGAGGGCGGTAGGTGAGCAGTTCTTC. The chain has TRBV11-2 and TRBJ2-1; 15 bases fit TRBD2. The CDR3 runs to 17 residues. Losses at the gene ends were 4 bases for V and 9 bases for J; bases not matched to a gene: 10. The germline CDR1 and CDR2 sequences are SGHAT and FQNNGV.

The chain uses TRBV6-5 and TRBJ2-1, with 7 nucleotides matching TRBD2. Unmatched junction bases numbered 10, after V lost 7 bases and J lost 4 bases. This CDR3 spans 15 amino acids. Germline V gives CDR1 MNHEY, CDR2 SVGAGI. CDR3 bases: TGTGCCAGCACCATCTCCGGGGAGGGATACAATGAGCAGTTCTTC. Translated, it gives CASTISGEGYNEQFF.

This clone was recorded a few times. This chain links TRBV5-4 with TRBJ2-7; 7 positions agree with TRBD2. This CDR3 region has 15 residues. Germline-derived CDR1 and CDR2 are SGHNT and YYREEE (reference sequence). The V and J ends lost 3 bases and 4 bases, in that order; junction bases with no gene match: 10. Here the CDR3 reads CASSSGTKWGYEQYF. The CDR3, as DNA: TGTGCCAGCAGCTCTGGGACTAAATGGGGATACGAGCAGTACTTC.

The gene calls are TRBV27 and TRBJ2-3; 8 bases agree with TRBD1. With V trimmed by 5 bases and J by 4 bases, 11 bases remained unmatched. The CDR3 runs to 16 residues. The germline CDR1 and CDR2 sequences are MNHEY and SMNVEV (reference sequence). CDR3 region: CASSADRGGCADTQYF. The CDR3 bases are TGTGCCAGCAGTGCCGACAGGGGAGGTTGCGCAGATACGCAGTATTTT.

This clone has just a few counts. The chain employs TRBV28 and TRBJ2-6, with unresolved D. V was cut by 3 bases and J by 0 bases, with 9 bases left in between. The CDR3 runs 16 residues. From germline, CDR1 is MDHEN and CDR2 SYDVKM. This chain's CDR3 is CASSFGPASGANVLTF. The CDR3 nucleotides are TGTGCCAGCAGTTTTGGGCCAGCCTCTGGGGCCAACGTCCTGACTTTC.

In nucleotides, the CDR3 is TGTGCCAGCAGCTTGGGAGCGGGGACCCCCTACGAGCAGTACTTC. It encodes CASSLGAGTPYEQYF. The V and J genes are TRBV5-6 and TRBJ2-7; 7 bases map to TRBD2. From germline, CDR1 is SGHDT and CDR2 YYEEEE. This CDR3 is built from 15 residues. After removal of 0 bases from V and 2 bases from J, the junction contained 5 bases not matched to a gene.

The gene calls are TRBV5-1 and TRBJ2-3, with TRBD1 matching 9 bases. This CDR3 region has 16 residues. The germline V gene encodes CDR1 SGHRS and CDR2 YFSETQ. The V gene end was trimmed by 4 bases and the J gene end by 2 bases; junction bases not matched to a gene: 8. CDR3 nucleotide sequence: TGCGCCAGCAGCACGGGGACAGGGCCTGTCACAGATACGCAGTATTTT. Translation gives CASSTGTGPVTDTQYF.

The genes are TRBV30 and TRBJ2-1; D gene uncertain. Germline V gives CDR1 GTSNPN, CDR2 SVGIG (reference sequence). This CDR3 has 13 amino acids. Trimming cost V 4 bases and J 7 bases, with 14 bases left between them. The CDR3 nucleotides are TGTGCCTGGAAATCGCTAAGAGCGAATGAGCAGTTCTTC. This gives the protein CAWKSLRANEQFF.

V usage is TRBV7-5 and J usage is TRBJ2-7; no DNA check was done on the table's D call, TRBD1. TRBV7-5 is reported as a pseudogene. There are 15 residues in the CDR3. In DNA, the CDR3 is TGTGTCAGAAGCTTGAAACAGGGGAGCTCCTACGAGCAGTACTTC. It is translated as CVRSLKQGSSYEQYF.

The J gene is TRBJ2-7, the V gene TRBV10-2, with TRBD1 as a possible D gene (6 bases). The CDR3 is 14 residues long. V shed 6 bases and J shed 2 bases, with 14 bases lying between them. CDR1 and CDR2 (germline): WSHSY, SAAADI. This chain's CDR3 is CASSQTGTTYEQYF. In nucleotides, the CDR3 is TGCGCCAGCAGCCAGACAGGTACGACCTACGAGCAGTACTTC.

The chain uses TRBV13 and TRBJ2-1; D is possibly TRBD1 (5 bases). Trimming took off 3 bases at V and 7 bases at J, with 7 bases between the two ends. Germline-derived CDR1 and CDR2 are PRHDT and FYEKMQ (reference sequence). The CDR3 is 12 residues long. Here the CDR3 reads CASSFRGNEQFF. The CDR3 bases are TGTGCCAGCAGCTTTAGGGGTAATGAGCAGTTCTTC.

The chain uses TRBV28 and TRBJ1-1; weak D call: TRBD1 (6 bases). Trimming took 2 bases from V and 3 from J, leaving 13 bases between them. The CDR3 spans 15 residues. Germline V gene lookup returns CDR1 MDHEN and CDR2 SYDVKM. This chain's CDR3 is CASSLPRGGHTEAFF. The DNA of the CDR3 is TGTGCCAGCAGTTTACCCAGGGGAGGTCACACTGAAGCTTTCTTT.

This sequence joins TRBV6-1 and TRBJ2-7, with D perhaps TRBD2 (6 bases). Germline lookup yields CDR1 MNHNS and CDR2 SASEGT. V was clipped by 5 bases and J by 4 bases, with 12 bases between them. The CDR3 extends over 13 amino acids. CDR3 coding DNA: TGTGCCAGCAGTCTGACCGCGGGGTACGAGCAGTACTTC. Protein: CASSLTAGYEQYF.

This clone has more than one count but fewer than ten. The chain carries TRBV5-1 and TRBJ1-1, with D maybe TRBD1 (6 bases). The CDR3 extends over 16 amino acids. Trimming removed 0 bases from V and 4 bases from J, with 16 bases in between. CDR1 and CDR2 (germline): SGHRS, YFSETQ. The CDR3 protein is CASSLGKGEGVTEAFF. CDR3 nucleotides: TGCGCCAGCAGCTTGGGAAAGGGAGAGGGGGTCACTGAAGCTTTCTTT.

CDR3 residues: CASSERNEQFF. The CDR3 DNA follows: TGTGCCAGCAGTGAGAGGAATGAGCAGTTCTTC. The V and J genes are TRBV25-1 and TRBJ2-1; D is uncertain. This CDR3 is 11 amino acids long. Germline loops: CDR1 MGHDK, CDR2 SYGVNS. The V gene lost 3 bases and the J gene lost 7 bases, with 4 bases spanning the gap.

The table lists this clone with a count of one. Relative to the germline gene, one junction end is altered; a read error may explain this. The chain recombines TRBV5-6 with TRBJ2-7, with TRBD1 identical over 7 bases. CDR1 and CDR2 from the germline V gene are SGHDT and YYEEEE. The CDR3 length is 13 residues. As DNA, the CDR3 is TGTGCCAGCAGATTGGGGGACAGCCCCGAGCAGTACTTC. This codes for CASRLGDSPEQYF.

Concerning this clone itself: A read error may account for a junction end that differs from germline. The chain joins TRBV29-1 to TRBJ2-7; 8 bases match TRBD2. CDR1 and CDR2 from the germline V gene are SQVTM and ANQGSEA. This CDR3 region has 17 residues. The CDR3 bases are TGCAGCGTTGAAGATATCCGAGCGGGAGAGGTCTCCCACGAGCAGTACTTC. Translation gives CSVEDIRAGEVSHEQYF.

V gene TRBV11-3 combines with J gene TRBJ2-1, with a weak D call TRBD1 (6 bases). CDR1 is SGHNT and CDR2 is YENEEA in the germline V gene. This CDR3 has 15 residues. V lost 4 bases and J lost 4, with 14 bases in between. CDR3 in amino acids: CASSSGRDKYNEQFF. The CDR3 nucleotides are TGTGCCAGCAGCTCCGGCCGGGACAAATACAATGAGCAGTTCTTC. Full variable domain (missing parts from reference TRBV11-3 and TRBJ2-1): EAGVVQSPRYKIIEKKQPVAFWCNPISGHNTLYWYLQNLGQGPELLIRYENEEAVDDSQLPKDRFSAERLKGVDSTLKIQPAELGDSAVYLCASSSGRDKYNEQFFGPGTRLTVL.